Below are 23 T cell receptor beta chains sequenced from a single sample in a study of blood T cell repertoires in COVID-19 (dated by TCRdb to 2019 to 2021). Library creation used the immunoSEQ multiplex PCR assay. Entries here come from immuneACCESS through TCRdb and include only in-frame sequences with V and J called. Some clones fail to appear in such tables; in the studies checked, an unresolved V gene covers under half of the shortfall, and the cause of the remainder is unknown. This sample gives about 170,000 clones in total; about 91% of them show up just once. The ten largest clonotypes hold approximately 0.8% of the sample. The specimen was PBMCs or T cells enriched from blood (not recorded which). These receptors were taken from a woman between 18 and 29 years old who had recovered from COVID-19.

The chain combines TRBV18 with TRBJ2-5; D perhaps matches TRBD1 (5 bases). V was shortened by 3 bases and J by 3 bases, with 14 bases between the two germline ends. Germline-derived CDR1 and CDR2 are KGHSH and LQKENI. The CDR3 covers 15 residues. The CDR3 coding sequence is TGTGCCAGCTCACCCAGCTGGGGCGCGGAAGAGACCCAGTACTTC. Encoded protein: CASSPSWGAEETQYF. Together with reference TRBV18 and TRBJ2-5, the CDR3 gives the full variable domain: NAGVMQNPRHLVRRRGQEARLRCSPMKGHSHVYWYRQLPEEGLKFMVYLQKENIIDESGMPKERFSAEFPKEGPSILRIQQVVRGDSAAYFCASSPSWGAEETQYFGPGTRLLVL.

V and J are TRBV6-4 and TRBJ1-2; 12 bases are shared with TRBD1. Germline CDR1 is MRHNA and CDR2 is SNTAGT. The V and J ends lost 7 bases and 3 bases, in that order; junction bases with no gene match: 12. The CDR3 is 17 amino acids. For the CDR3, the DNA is TGTGCCAGCACCCCCGAAGGGACAGGGGGCTTGTACTATGGCTACACCTTC. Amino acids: CASTPEGTGGLYYGYTF.

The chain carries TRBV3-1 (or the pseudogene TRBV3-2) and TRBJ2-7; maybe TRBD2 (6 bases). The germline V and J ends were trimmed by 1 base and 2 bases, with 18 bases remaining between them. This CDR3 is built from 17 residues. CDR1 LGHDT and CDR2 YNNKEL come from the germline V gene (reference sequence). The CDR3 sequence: CASSQVGRRAGAYEQYF. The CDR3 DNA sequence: TGTGCCAGCAGCCAAGTCGGTCGGAGGGCTGGGGCCTACGAGCAGTACTTC.

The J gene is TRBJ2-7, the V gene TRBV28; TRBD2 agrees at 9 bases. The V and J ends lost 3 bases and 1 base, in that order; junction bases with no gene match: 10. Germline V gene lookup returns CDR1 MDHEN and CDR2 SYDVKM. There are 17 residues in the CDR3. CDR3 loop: CASSFWMELAGSYEQYF. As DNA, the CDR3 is TGTGCCAGCAGTTTCTGGATGGAGCTAGCGGGGTCCTACGAGCAGTACTTC.

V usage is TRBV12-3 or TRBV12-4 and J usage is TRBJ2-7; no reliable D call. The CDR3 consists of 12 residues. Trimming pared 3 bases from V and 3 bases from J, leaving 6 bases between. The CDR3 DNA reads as TGTGCCAGCAGTTTCGTTCTCTACGAGCAGTACTTC. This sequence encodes CASSFVLYEQYF.

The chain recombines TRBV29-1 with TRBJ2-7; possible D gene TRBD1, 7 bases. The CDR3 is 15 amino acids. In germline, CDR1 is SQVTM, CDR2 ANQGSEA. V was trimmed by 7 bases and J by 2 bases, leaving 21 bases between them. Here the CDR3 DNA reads TGCAGCGCCAGGGGGGTTATGGGCGGAACCTACGAGCAGTACTTC. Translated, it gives CSARGVMGGTYEQYF.

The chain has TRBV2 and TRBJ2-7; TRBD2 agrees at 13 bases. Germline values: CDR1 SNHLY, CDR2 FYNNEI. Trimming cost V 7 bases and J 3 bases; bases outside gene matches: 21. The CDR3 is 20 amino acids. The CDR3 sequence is CASKQVVPGTSGTLGYEQYF. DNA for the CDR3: TGTGCCAGCAAACAGGTGGTACCCGGGACTAGCGGGACGTTGGGCTACGAGCAGTACTTC.

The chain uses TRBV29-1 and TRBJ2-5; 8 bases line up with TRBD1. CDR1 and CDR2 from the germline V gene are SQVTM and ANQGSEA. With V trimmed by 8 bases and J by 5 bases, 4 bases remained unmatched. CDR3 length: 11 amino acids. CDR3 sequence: CSPRTGETQYF. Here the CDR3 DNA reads TGCAGCCCAAGGACAGGGGAGACCCAGTACTTC. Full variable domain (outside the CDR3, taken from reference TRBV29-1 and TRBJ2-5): SAVISQKPSRDICQRGTSLTIQCQVDSQVTMMFWYRQQPGQSLTLIATANQGSEATYESGFVIDKFPISRPNLTFSTLTVSNMSPEDSSIYLCSPRTGETQYFGPGTRLLVL.

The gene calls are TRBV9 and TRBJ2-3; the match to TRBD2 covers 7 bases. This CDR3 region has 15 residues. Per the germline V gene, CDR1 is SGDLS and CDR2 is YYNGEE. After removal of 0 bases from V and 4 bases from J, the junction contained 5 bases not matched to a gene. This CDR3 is CASSVAGGSADTQYF. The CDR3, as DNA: TGTGCCAGCAGCGTAGCCGGCGGGAGCGCAGATACGCAGTATTTT.

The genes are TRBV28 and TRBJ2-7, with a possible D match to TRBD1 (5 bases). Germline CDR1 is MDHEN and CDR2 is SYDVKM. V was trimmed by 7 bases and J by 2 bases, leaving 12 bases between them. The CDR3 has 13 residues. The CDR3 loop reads CASKLGPTYEQYF. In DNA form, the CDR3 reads TGTGCCAGCAAGTTGGGGCCCACCTACGAGCAGTACTTC.

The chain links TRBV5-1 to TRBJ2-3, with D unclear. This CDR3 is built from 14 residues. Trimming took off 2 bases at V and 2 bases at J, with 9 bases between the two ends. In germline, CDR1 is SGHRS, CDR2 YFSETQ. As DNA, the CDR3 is TGCGCCAGCAGCTTTGCAGGCTACACAGATACGCAGTATTTT. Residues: CASSFAGYTDTQYF.

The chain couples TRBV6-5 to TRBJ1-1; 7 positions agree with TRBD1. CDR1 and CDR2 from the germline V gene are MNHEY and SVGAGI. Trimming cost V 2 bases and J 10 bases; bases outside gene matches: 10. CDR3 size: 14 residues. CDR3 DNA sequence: TGTGCCAGCAGTTACGCAGACAGGGCTAACGGAGCTTTCTTT. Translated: CASSYADRANGAFF.

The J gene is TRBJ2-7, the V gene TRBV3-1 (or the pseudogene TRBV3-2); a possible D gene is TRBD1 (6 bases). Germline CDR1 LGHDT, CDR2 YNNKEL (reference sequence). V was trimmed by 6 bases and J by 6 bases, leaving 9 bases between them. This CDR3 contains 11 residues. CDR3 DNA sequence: TGTGCCAGCAGGAACAGGGCCGAGCAGTACTTC. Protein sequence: CASRNRAEQYF.

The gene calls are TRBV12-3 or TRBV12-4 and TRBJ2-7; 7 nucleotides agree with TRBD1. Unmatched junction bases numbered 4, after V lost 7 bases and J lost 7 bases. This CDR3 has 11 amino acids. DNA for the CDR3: TGTGCCAGCACCCTCAGGGGGGAGCAGTACTTC. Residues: CASTLRGEQYF.

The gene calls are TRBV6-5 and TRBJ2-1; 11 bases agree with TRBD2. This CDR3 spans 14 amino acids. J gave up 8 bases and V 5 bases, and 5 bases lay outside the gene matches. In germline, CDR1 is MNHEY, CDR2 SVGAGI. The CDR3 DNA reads TGTGCCAGCAGTACTAGCGGGAGAGGCTATGAGCAGTTCTTC. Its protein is CASSTSGRGYEQFF.

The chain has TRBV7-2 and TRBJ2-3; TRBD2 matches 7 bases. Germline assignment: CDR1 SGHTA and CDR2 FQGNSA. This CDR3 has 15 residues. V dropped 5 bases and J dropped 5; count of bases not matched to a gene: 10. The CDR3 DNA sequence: TGTGCCAGCAGCCCCCAGGTGGTAGCGGGAGATACGCAGTATTTT. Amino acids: CASSPQVVAGDTQYF.

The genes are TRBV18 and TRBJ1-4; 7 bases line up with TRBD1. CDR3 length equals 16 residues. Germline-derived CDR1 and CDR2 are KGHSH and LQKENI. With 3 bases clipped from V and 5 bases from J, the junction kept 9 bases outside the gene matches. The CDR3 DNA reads TGTGCCAGCTCACCGCCTACAGGGGCGGGGAATGAAAAACTGTTTTTT. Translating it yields CASSPPTGAGNEKLFF.

The CDR3 reads CASSQPSAYNEQFF. CDR3 in DNA: TGTGCCAGCAGCCAACCTAGCGCCTACAATGAGCAGTTCTTC. V gene TRBV3-1 (or the pseudogene TRBV3-2) combines with J gene TRBJ2-1; tentatively, D is TRBD2 (6 bases). CDR1 LGHDT and CDR2 YNNKEL come from the germline V gene (reference sequence). The CDR3 extends over 14 amino acids. V gave up 2 bases and J gave up 2 bases, with 7 bases separating them.

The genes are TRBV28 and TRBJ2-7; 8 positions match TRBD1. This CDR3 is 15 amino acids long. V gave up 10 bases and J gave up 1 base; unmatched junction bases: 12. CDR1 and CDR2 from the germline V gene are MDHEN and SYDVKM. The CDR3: CATQPGDRWSYEQYF. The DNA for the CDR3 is TGTGCCACCCAACCTGGGGACAGGTGGTCCTACGAGCAGTACTTC.

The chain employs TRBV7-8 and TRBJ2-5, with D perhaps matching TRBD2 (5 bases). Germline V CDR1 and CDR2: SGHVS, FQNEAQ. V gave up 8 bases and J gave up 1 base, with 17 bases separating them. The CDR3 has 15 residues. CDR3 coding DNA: TGTGCCAGCCAATCCAAATGGACTCCCCAAGAGACCCAGTACTTC. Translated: CASQSKWTPQETQYF.

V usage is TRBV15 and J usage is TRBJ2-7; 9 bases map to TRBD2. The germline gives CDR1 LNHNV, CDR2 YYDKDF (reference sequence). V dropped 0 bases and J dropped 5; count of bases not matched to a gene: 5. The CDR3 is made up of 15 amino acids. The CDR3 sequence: CATSRDRGLANEQYF. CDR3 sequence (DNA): TGTGCCACCAGCAGAGATCGGGGACTAGCAAACGAGCAGTACTTC. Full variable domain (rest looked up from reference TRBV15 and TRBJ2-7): DAMVIQNPRYQVTQFGKPVTLSCSQTLNHNVMYWYQQKSSQAPKLLFHYYDKDFNNEADTPDNFQSRRPNTSFCFLDIRSPGLGDTAMYLCATSRDRGLANEQYFGPGTRLTVT.

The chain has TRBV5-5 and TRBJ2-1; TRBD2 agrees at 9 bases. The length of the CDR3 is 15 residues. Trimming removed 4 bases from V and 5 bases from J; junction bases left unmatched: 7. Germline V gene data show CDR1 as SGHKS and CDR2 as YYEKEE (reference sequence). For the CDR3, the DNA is TGTGCCAGCAGCGCAAGCGGGAGGATTGACAATGAGCAGTTCTTC. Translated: CASSASGRIDNEQFF. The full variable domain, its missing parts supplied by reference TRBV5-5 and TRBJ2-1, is DAGVTQSPTHLIKTRGQQVTLRCSPISGHKSVSWYQQVLGQGPQFIFQYYEKEERGRGNFPDRFSARQFPNYSSELNVNALLLGDSALYLCASSASGRIDNEQFFGPGTRLTVL.

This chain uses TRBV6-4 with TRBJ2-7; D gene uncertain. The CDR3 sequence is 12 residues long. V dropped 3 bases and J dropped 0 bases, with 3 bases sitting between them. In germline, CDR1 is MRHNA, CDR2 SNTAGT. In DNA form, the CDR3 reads TGTGCCAGCAGTGAGAGCTCCTACGAGCAGTACTTC. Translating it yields CASSESSYEQYF.